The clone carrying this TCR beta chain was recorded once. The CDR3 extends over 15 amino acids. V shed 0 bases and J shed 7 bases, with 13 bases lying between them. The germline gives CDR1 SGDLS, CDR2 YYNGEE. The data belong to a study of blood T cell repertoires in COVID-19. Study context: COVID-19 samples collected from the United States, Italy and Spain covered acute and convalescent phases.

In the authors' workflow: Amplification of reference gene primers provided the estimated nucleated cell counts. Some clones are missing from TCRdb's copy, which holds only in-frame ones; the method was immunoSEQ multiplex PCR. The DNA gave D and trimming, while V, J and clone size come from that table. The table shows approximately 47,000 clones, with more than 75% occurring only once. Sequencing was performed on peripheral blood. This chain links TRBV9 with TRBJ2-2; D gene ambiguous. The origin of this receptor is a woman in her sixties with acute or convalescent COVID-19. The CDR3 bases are TGTGCCAGCAGCGTAGAGCTGATCCCCCACGGGGAGCTGTTTTTT. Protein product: CASSVELIPHGELFF.